This T cell receptor (beta chain) was retrieved from a study of brain T cells in children with intractable seizures (dated by TCRdb to about 2021). Context from the whole study: A NanoString immunology panel was first used to screen resected brain tissue from 40 to 60 pediatric epilepsy surgery cases for immune gene transcripts. Among the approximately 12 selected surgery cases, pre-surgery blood was additionally sequenced for eight, leaving four cases with brain tissue only. Broader findings and caveats from the paper: Viral specificity was inferred only from CDR3 sequence similarity, and patients' HCMV serostatus was unknown. Because sequencing depth was different between pre-surgery and post-surgery blood, clones absent from the pre-surgery sample may reflect undersampling.

The immunoSEQ assay was used to generate TCR beta chain sequences from genomic DNA. Regarding the original processing steps: CDR3 sequences that did not begin with the conserved framework cysteine at position 104 were removed by hand. To get clonality, the normalized Shannon's Diversity Index was subtracted from one, giving values from 0 (maximal diversity) to 1 (oligoclonal). To check whether a given CDR3 had different frequencies in two samples, for example brain versus blood, chi-squared comparison-of-proportions tests were used. Public clonotypes were identified through searches of immuneACCESS, and similarity to known antiviral clonotypes was evaluated with the VDJdb browser. Not all clones reach the TCRdb copy of this immuneACCESS table, which keeps in-frame sequences only. Checked studies attribute under half of the gap to unresolved V genes and leave the rest unexplained. D and trimming come from the DNA, and the V and J calls and clone size come from that table. This sample lists 62,000 or so clones; approximately 94% were detected once. The leading ten clones occupy approximately 0.38% of the sample.

What this sample's time point label stands for: resected brain tissue, or blood drawn just prior to surgery. Surgery cases with the highest brain T cell transcript signatures were selected for TCR beta chain sequencing of brain tissue and, where available, blood. Before surgery, patients had received at least one anti-epileptic drug. The TCR-sequenced patients were children whose drug-resistant epilepsy was caused by tuberous sclerosis complex, focal cortical dysplasia, Rasmussen encephalitis or hemimegalencephaly. Blood was drawn right before the epilepsy surgery. The Monarch genomic DNA purification kit was used to extract bulk genomic DNA from unsorted brain tissue and from whole blood. Concerning this clone itself: Its antigen is not yet known. Base qualities are missing; no much larger clone stands one base away.

The sequence came from a boy younger than two with focal cortical dysplasia and intractable seizures. Material: peripheral blood, obtained at surgery.

Here is the DNA: TGCGCCAGCAGCCAAGACAGGGGTTGGAATTCACCCCTCCACTTT. This is translated as CASSQDRGWNSPLHF. The chain uses TRBV4-1 and TRBJ1-6; perhaps TRBD1 is the D gene, with 6 bases matching. The junction carries 10 bases between V and J, which are trimmed by 0 bases and 7 bases respectively. The germline V gene supplies CDR1 MGHRA and CDR2 YSYEKL. From the cysteine up to the phenylalanine, the CDR3 has a length of 15 residues. Only CDR3 DNA is held: 45 bases, read in frame from base 1.